This TCR beta chain was sequenced for a study of molecular identifiers for immune sequencing clone quantification. In preparing bulk TCR libraries, previously described methods and listed TCR primers were used. Via MiXCR, TCRdb re-called the PCR reads, giving one row per CDR3 protein. The sample yields approximately 550,000 distinct CDR3 sequences, roughly 23% seen once. Broader study findings: Molecules of identical TCR sharing a barcode could underestimate highly expanded clone sizes.

This clonotype was counted ten times or more. Its antigen is as yet unknown. This CDR3 is built from 14 residues. Per the germline V gene, CDR1 is SEHNR and CDR2 is FQNEAQ (reference sequence). The germline V and J ends were trimmed by 5 bases and 7 bases, with 17 bases remaining between them. This TCR was sampled from a human donor in good health. Some libraries in this study had Jurkat cell RNA spiked in. V is TRBV7-9 and J is TRBJ1-1; D gene ambiguous. Material: naive CD8+ T cells from blood, with Jurkat cell RNA spiked in. This sample's subset: FACS-sorted CD8+CD4-CCR7+CD45RA+ naive T cells. CDR3 protein: CASSERTEAVEAFF. In nucleotides, the CDR3 is TGTGCCAGCAGCGAAAGGACGGAGGCGGTTGAAGCTTTCTTT.